This T cell receptor beta chain stems from a study of blood T cell repertoires in COVID-19. The V gene end was trimmed by 2 bases and the J gene end by 3 bases; junction bases not matched to a gene: 4. This CDR3 has 15 amino acids. CDR1 and CDR2 from the germline V gene are MGHDK and SYGVNS. TCRdb keeps only in-frame clones here, not all; method: immunoSEQ multiplex PCR. The sample has approximately 300,000 clones, roughly 90% seen once; the top ten hold about 2%. The TCR was taken from a woman aged 50 to 60 who had recovered from COVID-19. Input material: peripheral blood. The V and J genes are TRBV25-1 and TRBJ2-3; 8 nucleotides match TRBD1. The CDR3 nucleotides read TGTGCCAGCAGTGAAAACAGGGGGAGAACAGATACGCAGTATTTT. It is translated as CASSENRGRTDTQYF.